The sequence of this T cell receptor (beta chain) was determined in a study of cytomegalovirus exposure and HLA in healthy donors. Findings and caveats of the study: Earlier analysis yielded a pattern in which most TCR beta V segments were productive about 90% or about 30% of the time. It is likely that the observed cluster of highly shared sequence variants was a sequencing artifact.

There are 13 residues in the CDR3. V was clipped by 7 bases and J by 4 bases; unmatched bases: 5. Germline V lookup: CDR1 MNHEY, CDR2 SMNVEV (reference sequence). As to this clone: Its cognate antigen is unknown.

The PCR employed 60 Vbeta primers together with 13 Jbeta primers. Assay: immunoSEQ multiplex PCR; the TCRdb copy retains only in-frame clones and omits some. The profile shows 140,000 to 150,000 clones, 76% of them singletons. The sequenced sample consisted of PBMCs. V and J are TRBV27 and TRBJ2-3; 7 positions agree with TRBD2. The sequence was obtained from a middle-aged woman in good health and CMV-seronegative. DNA of the CDR3: TGTGCCAGCAACCCCGCGGGAGCAGATACGCAGTATTTT. Amino acids: CASNPAGADTQYF.